The T cell receptor beta chain under discussion was sequenced for a study of T cell responses to AZD1222 COVID-19 vaccine. This CDR3 has 13 residues. Trimming cost V 6 bases and J 7 bases, with 13 bases left between them. Method: immunoSEQ multiplex PCR; TCRdb's copy keeps in-frame clones and lacks some. The profile covers some 150,000 clones, with about 92% appearing a single time and approximately 3.3% taken by the ten largest. This clone was detected only once. The target antigen is unknown. Findings and caveats of the study: Sampling captured repertoires only after the peak T cell response.

The sample consisted of peripheral blood, taken 28 days after the second AZD1222 dose. The receptor's source is an adult who received the AZD1222 COVID-19 vaccine. The J gene is TRBJ2-1, the V gene TRBV12-3 or TRBV12-4, with D unclear. The CDR3 DNA sequence: TGTGCCAGCAGCCAAAAACGTGAAAATGAGCAGTTCTTC. Encoded protein: CASSQKRENEQFF.